Detailed here is one T cell receptor beta chain. Relative to the germline gene, one junction end is altered; a read error may explain this. This specimen belongs to a study of blood T cell repertoires in COVID-19. TCRdb keeps only in-frame clones here, not all; method: immunoSEQ multiplex PCR. The data contain about 390,000 clones, over 75% of them singletons. Germline V lookup: CDR1 SGHRS, CDR2 YFSETQ. CDR3 length: 12 amino acids. The V and J genes are TRBV5-1 and TRBJ2-3; D is ambiguous. Material for sequencing was peripheral blood. This clonotype was sampled from a woman in her sixties or seventies with COVID-19, enrolled during active disease. The CDR3 nucleotides read TGCGCCAGCAGCTTTAGCAGAGATACGCAGTATTTT. Its translation: CASSFSRDTQYF.